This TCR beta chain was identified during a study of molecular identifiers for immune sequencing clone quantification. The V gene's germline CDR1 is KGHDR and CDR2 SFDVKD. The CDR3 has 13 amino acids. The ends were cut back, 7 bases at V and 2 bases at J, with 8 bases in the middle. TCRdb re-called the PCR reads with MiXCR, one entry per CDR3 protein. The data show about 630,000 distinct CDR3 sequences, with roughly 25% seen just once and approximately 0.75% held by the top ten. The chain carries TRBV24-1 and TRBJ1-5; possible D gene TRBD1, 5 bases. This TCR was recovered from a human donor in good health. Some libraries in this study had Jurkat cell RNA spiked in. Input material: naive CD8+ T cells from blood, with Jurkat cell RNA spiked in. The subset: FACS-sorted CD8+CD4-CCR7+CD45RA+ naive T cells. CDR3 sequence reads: CATSGGGNQPQHF. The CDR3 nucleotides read TGTGCCACCAGCGGAGGGGGCAATCAGCCCCAGCATTTT.